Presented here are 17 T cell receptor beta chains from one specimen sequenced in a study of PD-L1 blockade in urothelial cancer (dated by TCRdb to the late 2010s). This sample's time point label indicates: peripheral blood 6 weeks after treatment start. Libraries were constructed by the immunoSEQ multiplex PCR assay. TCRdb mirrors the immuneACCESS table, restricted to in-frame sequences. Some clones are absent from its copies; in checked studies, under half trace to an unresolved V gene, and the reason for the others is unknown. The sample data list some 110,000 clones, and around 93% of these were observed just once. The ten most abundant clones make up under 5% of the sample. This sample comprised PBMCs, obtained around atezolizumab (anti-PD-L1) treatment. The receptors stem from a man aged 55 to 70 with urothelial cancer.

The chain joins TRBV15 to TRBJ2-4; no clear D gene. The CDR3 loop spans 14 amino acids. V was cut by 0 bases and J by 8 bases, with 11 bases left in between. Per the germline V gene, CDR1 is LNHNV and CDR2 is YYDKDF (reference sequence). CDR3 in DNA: TGTGCCACCAGCAGAGAAGTGGGCCAGGACATTCAGTACTTC. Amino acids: CATSREVGQDIQYF.

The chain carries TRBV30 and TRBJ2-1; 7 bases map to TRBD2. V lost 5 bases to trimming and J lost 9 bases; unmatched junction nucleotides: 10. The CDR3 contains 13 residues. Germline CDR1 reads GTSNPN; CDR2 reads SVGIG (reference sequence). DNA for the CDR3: TGTGCCTGGTTTGAGTTGCGGGGGATTGAGCAGTTCTTC. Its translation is CAWFELRGIEQFF. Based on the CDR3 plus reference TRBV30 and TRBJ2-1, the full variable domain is SQTIHQWPATLVQPVGSPLSLECTVEGTSNPNLYWYRQAAGRGLQLLFYSVGIGQISSEVPQNLSASRPQDRQFILSSKKLLLSDSGFYLCAWFELRGIEQFFGPGTRLTVL.

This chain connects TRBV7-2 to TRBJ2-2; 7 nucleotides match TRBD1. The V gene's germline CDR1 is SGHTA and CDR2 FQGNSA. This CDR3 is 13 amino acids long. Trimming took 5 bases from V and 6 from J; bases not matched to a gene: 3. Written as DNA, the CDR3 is TGTGCCAGCAGCCCTACAGGGGCCGGGGAGCTGTTTTTT. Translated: CASSPTGAGELFF.

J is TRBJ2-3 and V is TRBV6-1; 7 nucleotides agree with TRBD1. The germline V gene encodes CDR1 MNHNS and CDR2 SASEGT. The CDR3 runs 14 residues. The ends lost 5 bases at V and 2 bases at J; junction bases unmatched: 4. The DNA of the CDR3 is TGTGCCAGCAGTCCGGGACAGTACACAGATACGCAGTATTTT. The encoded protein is CASSPGQYTDTQYF.

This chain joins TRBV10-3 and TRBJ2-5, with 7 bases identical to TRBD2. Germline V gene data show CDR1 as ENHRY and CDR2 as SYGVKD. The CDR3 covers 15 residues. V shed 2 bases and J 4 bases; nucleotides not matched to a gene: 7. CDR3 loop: CAISERVASGETQYF. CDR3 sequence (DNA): TGTGCCATCAGTGAGCGGGTGGCTAGCGGAGAGACCCAGTACTTC.

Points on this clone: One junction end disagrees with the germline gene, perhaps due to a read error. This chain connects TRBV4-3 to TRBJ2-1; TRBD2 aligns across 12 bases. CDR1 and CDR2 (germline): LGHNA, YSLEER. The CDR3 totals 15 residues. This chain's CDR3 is CASRQGLAGYGEQFF. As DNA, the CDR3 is TGCGCCAGCAGACAAGGACTAGCGGGATATGGTGAGCAGTTCTTC.

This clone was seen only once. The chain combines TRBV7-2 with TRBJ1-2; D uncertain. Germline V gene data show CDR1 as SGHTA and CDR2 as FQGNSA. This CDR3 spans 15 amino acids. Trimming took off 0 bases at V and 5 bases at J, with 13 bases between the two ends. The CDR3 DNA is TGTGCCAGCAGCTTAGCCGGTAGCACTGGGTATGGCTACACCTTC. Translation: CASSLAGSTGYGYTF. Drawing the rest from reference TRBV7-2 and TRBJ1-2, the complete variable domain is GAGVSQSPSNKVTEKGKDVELRCDPISGHTALYWYRQSLGQGLEFLIYFQGNSAPDKSGLPSDRFSAERTGGSVSTLTIQRTQQEDSAVYLCASSLAGSTGYGYTFGSGTRLTVV.

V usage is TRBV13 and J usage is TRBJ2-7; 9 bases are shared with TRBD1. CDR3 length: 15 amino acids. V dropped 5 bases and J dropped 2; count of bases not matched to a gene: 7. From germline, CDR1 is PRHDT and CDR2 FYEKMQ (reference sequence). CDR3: CASSLITGGAYEQYF. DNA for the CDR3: TGTGCCAGCAGCCTCATTACAGGGGGCGCCTACGAGCAGTACTTC.

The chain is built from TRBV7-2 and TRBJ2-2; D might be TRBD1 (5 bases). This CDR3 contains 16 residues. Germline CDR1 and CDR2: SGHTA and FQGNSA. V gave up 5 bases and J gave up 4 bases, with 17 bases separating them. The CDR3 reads CASSPLVRQLTGELFF. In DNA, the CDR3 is TGTGCCAGCAGCCCCCTCGTCCGACAGCTCACCGGGGAGCTGTTTTTT.

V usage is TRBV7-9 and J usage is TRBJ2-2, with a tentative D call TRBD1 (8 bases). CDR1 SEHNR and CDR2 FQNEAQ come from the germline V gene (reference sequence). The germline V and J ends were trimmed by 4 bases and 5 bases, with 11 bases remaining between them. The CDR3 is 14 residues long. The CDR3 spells CASSSQGGTGELFF. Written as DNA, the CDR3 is TGTGCCAGCAGCTCACAGGGGGGGACCGGGGAGCTGTTTTTT.

The CDR3 is CASSLNKQGSGYTF. DNA of the CDR3: TGCGCCAGCAGCTTGAATAAGCAGGGCTCCGGCTACACCTTC. This rearrangement joins TRBV5-1 to TRBJ1-2, with D possibly matching TRBD1 (5 bases). Trimming shortened V by 1 base and J by 8 bases, and 15 bases separated the two germline ends. Germline CDR1 is SGHRS and CDR2 is YFSETQ. This CDR3 is built from 14 residues.

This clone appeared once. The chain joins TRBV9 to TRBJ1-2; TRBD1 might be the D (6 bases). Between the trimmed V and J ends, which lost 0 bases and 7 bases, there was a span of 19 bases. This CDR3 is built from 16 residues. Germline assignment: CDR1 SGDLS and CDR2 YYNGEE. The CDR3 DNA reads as TGTGCCAGCAGCGTAGGGGGGGGACCAGGGGACTTTGGCTACACCTTC. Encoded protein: CASSVGGGPGDFGYTF. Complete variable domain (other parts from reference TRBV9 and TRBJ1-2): DSGVTQTPKHLITATGQRVTLRCSPRSGDLSVYWYQQSLDQGLQFLIQYYNGEERAKGNILERFSAQQFPDLHSELNLSSLELGDSALYFCASSVGGGPGDFGYTFGSGTRLTVV.

The CDR3 protein is CSVDFLGTQYF. Written as DNA, the CDR3 is TGCAGCGTGGACTTCCTGGGGACCCAGTACTTC. The J gene is TRBJ2-5, the V gene TRBV29-1, with D maybe TRBD2 (5 bases). Per the germline V gene, CDR1 is SQVTM and CDR2 is ANQGSEA. The CDR3 totals 11 residues. V lost 6 bases and J 7 bases, leaving 12 bases between the germline ends.

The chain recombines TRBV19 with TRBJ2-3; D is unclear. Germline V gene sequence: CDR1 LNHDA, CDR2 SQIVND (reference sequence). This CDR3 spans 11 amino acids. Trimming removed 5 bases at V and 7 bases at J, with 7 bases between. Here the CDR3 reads CASSAYYTQYF. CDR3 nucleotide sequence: TGTGCCAGTAGTGCCTACTATACGCAGTATTTT.

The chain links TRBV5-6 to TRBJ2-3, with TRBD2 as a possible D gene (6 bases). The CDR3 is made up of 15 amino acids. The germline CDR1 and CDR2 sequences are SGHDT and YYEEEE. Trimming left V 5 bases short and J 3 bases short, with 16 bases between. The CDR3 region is CASSRTGTGTDTQYF. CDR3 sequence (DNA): TGTGCCAGCAGTCGGACCGGGACTGGGACAGATACGCAGTATTTT.

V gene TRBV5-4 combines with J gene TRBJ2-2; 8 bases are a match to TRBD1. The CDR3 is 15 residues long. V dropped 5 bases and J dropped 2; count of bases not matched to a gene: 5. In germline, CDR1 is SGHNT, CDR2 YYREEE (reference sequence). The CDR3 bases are TGTGCCAGCAGGACAGGGGCGGAAAACACCGGGGAGCTGTTTTTT. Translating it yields CASRTGAENTGELFF. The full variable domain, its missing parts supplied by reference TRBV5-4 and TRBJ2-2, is ETGVTQSPTHLIKTRGQQVTLRCSSQSGHNTVSWYQQALGQGPQFIFQYYREEENGRGNFPPRFSGLQFPNYSSELNVNALELDDSALYLCASRTGAENTGELFFGEGSRLTVL.

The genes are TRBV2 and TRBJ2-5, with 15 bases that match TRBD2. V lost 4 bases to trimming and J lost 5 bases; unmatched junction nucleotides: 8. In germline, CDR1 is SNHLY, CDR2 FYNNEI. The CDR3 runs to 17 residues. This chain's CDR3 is CASSGTSGRAFQETQYF. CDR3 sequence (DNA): TGTGCCAGCAGTGGGACTAGCGGGAGGGCCTTCCAGGAGACCCAGTACTTC.